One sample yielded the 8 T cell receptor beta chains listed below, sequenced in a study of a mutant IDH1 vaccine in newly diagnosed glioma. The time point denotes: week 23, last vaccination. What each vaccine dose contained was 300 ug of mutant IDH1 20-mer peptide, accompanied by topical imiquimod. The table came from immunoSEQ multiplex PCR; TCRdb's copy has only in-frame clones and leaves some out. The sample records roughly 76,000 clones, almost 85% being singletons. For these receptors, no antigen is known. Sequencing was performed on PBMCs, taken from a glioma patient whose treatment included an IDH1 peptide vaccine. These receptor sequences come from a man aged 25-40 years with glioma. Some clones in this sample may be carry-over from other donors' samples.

The CDR3 region has the DNA TGTGCCAGCAGCGTAGTTCCGGACGTCGAGCAGTACTTC. This codes for CASSVVPDVEQYF. The gene calls are TRBV9 and TRBJ2-7; D is uncertain. The V and J ends lost 0 bases and 6 bases respectively, with 10 bases between them. The CDR3 consists of 13 residues. The germline V gene encodes CDR1 SGDLS and CDR2 YYNGEE. The full variable domain, completed using reference TRBV9 and TRBJ2-7, is DSGVTQTPKHLITATGQRVTLRCSPRSGDLSVYWYQQSLDQGLQFLIQYYNGEERAKGNILERFSAQQFPDLHSELNLSSLELGDSALYFCASSVVPDVEQYFGPGTRLTVT.

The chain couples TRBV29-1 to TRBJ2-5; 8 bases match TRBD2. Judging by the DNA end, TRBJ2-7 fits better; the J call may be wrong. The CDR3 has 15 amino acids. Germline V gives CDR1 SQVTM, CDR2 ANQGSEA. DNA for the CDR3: TGCAGCGTTGAATTAGAGACTAGCGAGCGCTACGAGCAGTACTTC. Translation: CSVELETSERYEQYF.

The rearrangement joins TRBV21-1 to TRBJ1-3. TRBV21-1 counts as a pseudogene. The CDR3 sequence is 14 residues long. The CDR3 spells CATGGPTSGNTIYF. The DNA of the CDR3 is TGTGCCACCGGGGGACCGACCTCTGGAAACACCATATATTTT.

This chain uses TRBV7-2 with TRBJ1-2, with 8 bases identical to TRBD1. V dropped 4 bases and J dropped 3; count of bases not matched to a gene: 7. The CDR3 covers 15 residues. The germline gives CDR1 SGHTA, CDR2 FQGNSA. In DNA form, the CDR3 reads TGTGCCAGCAGCTCCCGGGACAGGTGGGACTATGGCTACACCTTC. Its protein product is CASSSRDRWDYGYTF.

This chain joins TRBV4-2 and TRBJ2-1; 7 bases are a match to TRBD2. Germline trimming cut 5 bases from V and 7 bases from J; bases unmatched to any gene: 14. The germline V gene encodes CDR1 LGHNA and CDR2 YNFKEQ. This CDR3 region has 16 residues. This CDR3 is CASSISGAPGKNEQFF. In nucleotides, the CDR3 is TGTGCCAGCAGCATAAGCGGGGCCCCGGGTAAAAATGAGCAGTTCTTC.

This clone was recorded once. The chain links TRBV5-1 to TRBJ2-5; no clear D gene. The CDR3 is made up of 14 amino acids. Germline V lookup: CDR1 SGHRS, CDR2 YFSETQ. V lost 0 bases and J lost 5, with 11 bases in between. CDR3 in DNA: TGCGCCAGCAGCTTGGTAGGCCCAAGTGAGACCCAGTACTTC. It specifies CASSLVGPSETQYF.

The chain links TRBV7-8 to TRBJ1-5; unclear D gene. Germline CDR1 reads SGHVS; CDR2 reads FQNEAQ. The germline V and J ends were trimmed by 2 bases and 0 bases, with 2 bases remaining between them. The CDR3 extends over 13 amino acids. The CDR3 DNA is TGTGCCAGCAGCTTAAATAGCAATCAGCCCCAGCATTTT. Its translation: CASSLNSNQPQHF.

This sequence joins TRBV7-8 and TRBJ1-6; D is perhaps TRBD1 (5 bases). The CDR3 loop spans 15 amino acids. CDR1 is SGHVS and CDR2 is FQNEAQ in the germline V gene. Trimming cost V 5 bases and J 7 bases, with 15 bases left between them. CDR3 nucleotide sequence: TGTGCCAGCAGCCCGTTCCCGAGGGGAAATTCACCCCTCCACTTT. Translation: CASSPFPRGNSPLHF.